Presented here are 17 T cell receptor beta chains from one specimen sequenced in a study of blood T cell repertoires in COVID-19. TCRdb's table, derived via immunoSEQ multiplex PCR, lists solely in-frame clones and lacks some. This sample has 350,000 or so clones, with around nine tenths found just once. Material: PBMCs or T cells enriched from blood (not recorded which). Receptors originate from a woman aged 25 to 39 who had been exposed to COVID-19.

This chain uses TRBV2 with TRBJ1-2; D gene uncertain. Germline V gene sequence: CDR1 SNHLY, CDR2 FYNNEI. The CDR3 sequence is 13 residues long. Between the trimmed V and J ends, which lost 2 bases and 8 bases, there was a span of 12 bases. CDR3 in amino acids: CASSENSLLGYTF. DNA for the CDR3: TGTGCCAGCAGTGAAAATTCCCTACTGGGCTACACCTTC.

The chain couples TRBV6-5 to TRBJ2-7; possible D gene TRBD2, 5 bases. The CDR3 loop spans 11 amino acids. Germline V gene lookup returns CDR1 MNHEY and CDR2 SVGAGI. V dropped 7 bases and J dropped 7 bases, with 11 bases sitting between them. The CDR3 is CASNNGGEQYF. As DNA, the CDR3 is TGTGCCAGCAACAACGGAGGTGAGCAGTACTTC.

The genes are TRBV5-1 and TRBJ2-1; 7 bases line up with TRBD2. Trimming took 1 base from V and 6 from J; bases not matched to a gene: 7. This CDR3 has 15 residues. Germline V gene lookup returns CDR1 SGHRS and CDR2 YFSETQ. The CDR3 nucleotides read TGCGCCAGCAGCTTGTTGGCTAGCGGAGGCAATGAGCAGTTCTTC. This translates into CASSLLASGGNEQFF. The variable domain in full, completed from reference TRBV5-1 and TRBJ2-1, reads KAGVTQTPRYLIKTRGQQVTLSCSPISGHRSVSWYQQTPGQGLQFLFEYFSETQRNKGNFPGRFSGRQFSNSRSEMNVSTLELGDSALYLCASSLLASGGNEQFFGPGTRLTVL.

The chain carries TRBV6-5 and TRBJ2-7, with D tentatively TRBD1 (6 bases). Germline lookup yields CDR1 MNHEY and CDR2 SVGAGI. V was cut by 5 bases and J by 1 base, with 9 bases left in between. This CDR3 spans 13 amino acids. The CDR3 loop reads CASSTGQSYEQYF. As DNA, the CDR3 is TGTGCCAGCAGTACAGGACAGTCCTACGAGCAGTACTTC.

The chain employs TRBV7-6 and TRBJ1-4; D unclear. There are 19 residues in the CDR3. V lost 1 base, J lost 5 bases, and 23 bases lay in between. Germline V gene sequence: CDR1 SGHVS, CDR2 FNYEAQ. The CDR3 sequence is CASSLDSVWVGKTNEKLFF. The DNA for the CDR3 is TGTGCCAGCAGCTTAGACTCGGTATGGGTGGGCAAAACAAATGAAAAACTGTTTTTT.

For the CDR3, the DNA is TGTGCCAGCACTCTCCTAGCGGACTCCTACAATGAGCAGTTCTTC. It codes for CASTLLADSYNEQFF. The chain joins TRBV6-5 to TRBJ2-1, with 7 bases fitting TRBD2. The germline V gene encodes CDR1 MNHEY and CDR2 SVGAGI. V shed 7 bases, J shed 0 bases, and the junction held 6 bases outside the gene matches. The CDR3 spans 15 residues.

The chain recombines TRBV3-1 (or the pseudogene TRBV3-2) with TRBJ1-2; no definite D call. Trimming pared 5 bases from V and 4 bases from J, leaving 11 bases between. CDR1 and CDR2 (germline): LGHDT, YNNKEL (reference sequence). This CDR3 spans 13 amino acids. DNA for the CDR3: TGTGCCAGCAGCTCCTCTAGTAGCTATGGCTACACCTTC. It yields the protein CASSSSSSYGYTF.

The V call is TRBV6-1, the J call TRBJ2-5; 9 bases line up with TRBD1. The germline V gene has CDR1 MNHNS and CDR2 SASEGT. V lost 2 bases to trimming and J lost 6 bases; unmatched junction nucleotides: 16. CDR3 length equals 18 residues. The CDR3 nucleotides read TGTGCCAGCAGTGAAATCGTGTGGCGGGACAGGGCTGGGCAGACCCAGTACTTC. This codes for CASSEIVWRDRAGQTQYF.

The V and J genes are TRBV2 and TRBJ1-2; TRBD1 agrees at 9 bases. Germline CDR1 and CDR2: SNHLY and FYNNEI. This CDR3 has 15 amino acids. V was clipped by 7 bases and J by 1 base; unmatched bases: 7. The CDR3 sequence is CASTRRDRVNYGYTF. In nucleotides, the CDR3 is TGTGCCAGCACCAGGAGGGACAGGGTTAACTATGGCTACACCTTC.

V usage is TRBV2 and J usage is TRBJ1-4; 7 bases align to TRBD1. The CDR3 sequence is 15 residues long. The V gene's germline CDR1 is SNHLY and CDR2 FYNNEI. With V trimmed by 6 bases and J by 8 bases, 12 bases remained unmatched. CDR3 bases: TGTGCCAGCAGGGAATATACAGGGGTTGAGGAAAAACTGTTTTTT. As protein: CASREYTGVEEKLFF.

A remark on this clone: Other nucleotide sequences from this sample produce the same CDR3. The gene calls are TRBV10-2 and TRBJ2-2; 11 bases agree with TRBD1. V lost 7 bases to trimming and J lost 6 bases; unmatched junction nucleotides: 7. The CDR3 has 15 residues. CDR1 WSHSY and CDR2 SAAADI come from the germline V gene. CDR3 nucleotides: TGCGCCAGCACCGGGGGGACAGGGGGGTCCGGGGAGCTGTTTTTT. Encoded protein: CASTGGTGGSGELFF.

The chain uses TRBV11-2 and TRBJ1-4, with D uncertain. Germline loops: CDR1 SGHAT, CDR2 FQNNGV. The CDR3 length is 16 residues. The V end was cut by 3 bases, the J end by 5 bases, with 16 bases between. CDR3 sequence (DNA): TGTGCCAGCAGCTTTGAGATCTGGTCCGGGAATGAAAAACTGTTTTTT. It is translated as CASSFEIWSGNEKLFF.

The J gene is TRBJ2-7, the V gene TRBV28; D gene unclear. V was clipped by 3 bases and J by 6 bases, with 12 bases between them. The CDR3 extends over 13 amino acids. Germline lookup yields CDR1 MDHEN and CDR2 SYDVKM. The CDR3 sequence: CASSFSIVVEQYF. The CDR3 DNA reads as TGTGCCAGCAGTTTTAGCATTGTGGTCGAGCAGTACTTC.

The genes are TRBV7-9 and TRBJ2-1, with 8 bases aligning to TRBD2. Germline lookup yields CDR1 SEHNR and CDR2 FQNEAQ (reference sequence). V shed 3 bases and J 3 bases; nucleotides not matched to a gene: 4. The CDR3 contains 15 residues. CDR3 sequence reads: CASSLRLAGYNEQFF. In nucleotides, the CDR3 is TGTGCCAGCAGCTTGCGGCTAGCGGGCTACAATGAGCAGTTCTTC.

The chain couples TRBV5-1 to TRBJ2-5; tentatively, D is TRBD2 (7 bases). Trimming left V 4 bases short and J 5 bases short, with 15 bases between. This CDR3 is 14 amino acids long. Germline CDR1 reads SGHRS; CDR2 reads YFSETQ. CDR3 in amino acids: CASSRSRGGETQYF. The CDR3 DNA reads as TGCGCCAGCAGCCGATCCAGGGGAGGGGAGACCCAGTACTTC.

This chain uses TRBV6-1 with TRBJ2-1; TRBD1 agrees at 10 bases. The CDR3 sequence is 18 residues long. Germline values: CDR1 MNHNS, CDR2 SASEGT. V shed 2 bases and J 8 bases; nucleotides not matched to a gene: 15. In DNA form, the CDR3 reads TGTGCCAGCAGTGAACCTTTAATGGGACAGGGGTTTGGTGATGAGCAGTTCTTC. It is translated as CASSEPLMGQGFGDEQFF.

The J gene is TRBJ2-5, the V gene TRBV7-9; tentative D call: TRBD1 (5 bases). Trimming removed 5 bases at V and 5 bases at J, with 12 bases between. The germline CDR1 and CDR2 sequences are SEHNR and FQNEAQ (reference sequence). The CDR3 is 13 residues long. CDR3 residues: CASSLRWGETQYF. The CDR3 nucleotides read TGTGCCAGCAGCCTTAGGTGGGGCGAGACCCAGTACTTC.